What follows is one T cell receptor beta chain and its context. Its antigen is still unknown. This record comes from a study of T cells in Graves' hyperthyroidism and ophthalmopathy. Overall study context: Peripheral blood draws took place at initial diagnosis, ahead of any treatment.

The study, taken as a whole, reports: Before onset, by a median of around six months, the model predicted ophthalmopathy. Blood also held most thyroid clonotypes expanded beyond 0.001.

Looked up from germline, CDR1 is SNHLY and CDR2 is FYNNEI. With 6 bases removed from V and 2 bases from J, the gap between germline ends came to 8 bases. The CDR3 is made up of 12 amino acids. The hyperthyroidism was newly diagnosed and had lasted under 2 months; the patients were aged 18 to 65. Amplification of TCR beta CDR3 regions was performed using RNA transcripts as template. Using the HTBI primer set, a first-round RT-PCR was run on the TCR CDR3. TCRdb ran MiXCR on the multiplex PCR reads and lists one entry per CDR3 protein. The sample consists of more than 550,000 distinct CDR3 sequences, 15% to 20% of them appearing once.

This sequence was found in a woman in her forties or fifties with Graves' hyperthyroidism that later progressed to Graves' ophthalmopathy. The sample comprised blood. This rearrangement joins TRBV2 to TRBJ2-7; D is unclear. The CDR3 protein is CASRGITYEQYF. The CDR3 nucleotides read TGTGCCAGCAGGGGAATAACCTACGAGCAGTACTTC.